The source of this T cell receptor (beta chain) is a study of STAT5B mutations in CD4+ large granular lymphocyte leukemia. Germline V CDR1 and CDR2: SGHRS, YFSETQ. This CDR3 spans 16 amino acids. V gave up 3 bases and J gave up 4 bases; unmatched junction bases: 11. This clone was seen only a few times. What it binds is unknown. Repertoires were generated with immunoSEQ multiplex PCR, while TCRdb's copy carries only in-frame clones and drops some. The sample has 25,000 to 35,000 clones; nearly 80% are singletons. Study-level findings and limits: TRBV06-family usage was enriched in top patient clones (8/27) versus controls (2/35).

The chain has TRBV5-1 and TRBJ2-5; 8 positions agree with TRBD1. The sample consisted of CD4+ T cells from blood buffy coats. This TCR was sampled from a human donor in good health. This chain's CDR3 is CASSSATRGLGETQYF. DNA for the CDR3: TGCGCCAGCAGCTCGGCGACCAGGGGGCTGGGAGAGACCCAGTACTTC.